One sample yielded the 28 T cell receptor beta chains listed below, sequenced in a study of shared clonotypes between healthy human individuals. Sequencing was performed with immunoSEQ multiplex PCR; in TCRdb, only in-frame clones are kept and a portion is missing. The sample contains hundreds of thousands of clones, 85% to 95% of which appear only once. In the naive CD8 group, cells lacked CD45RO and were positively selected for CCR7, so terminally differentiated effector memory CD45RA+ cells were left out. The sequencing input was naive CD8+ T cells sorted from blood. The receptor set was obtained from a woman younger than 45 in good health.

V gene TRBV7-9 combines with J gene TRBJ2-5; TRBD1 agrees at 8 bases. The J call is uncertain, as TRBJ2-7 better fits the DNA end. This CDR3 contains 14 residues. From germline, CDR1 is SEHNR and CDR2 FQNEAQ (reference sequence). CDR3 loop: CASSLVTGGNEQYF. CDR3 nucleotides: TGTGCCAGCAGCTTAGTAACAGGGGGAAACGAGCAGTACTTC.

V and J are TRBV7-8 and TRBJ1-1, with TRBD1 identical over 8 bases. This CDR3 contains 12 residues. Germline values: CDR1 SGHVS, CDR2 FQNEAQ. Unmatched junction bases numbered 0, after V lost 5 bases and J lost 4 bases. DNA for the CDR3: TGTGCCAGCAGCGGACAGGGCACTGAAGCTTTCTTT. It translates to CASSGQGTEAFF.

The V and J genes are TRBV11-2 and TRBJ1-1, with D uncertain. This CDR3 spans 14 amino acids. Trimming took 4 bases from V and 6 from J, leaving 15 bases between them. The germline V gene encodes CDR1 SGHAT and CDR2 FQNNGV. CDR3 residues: CASSSIVDGPEAFF. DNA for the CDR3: TGTGCCAGCAGCTCCATAGTCGACGGTCCTGAAGCTTTCTTT.

CDR3 loop: CASSWGLAGRNEQFF. The CDR3 coding sequence is TGTGCCAGCAGTTGGGGACTAGCGGGCCGCAATGAGCAGTTCTTC. The chain uses TRBV28 and TRBJ2-1, with 12 bases aligning to TRBD2. J lost 6 bases, V lost 4 bases, and 4 bases had no gene match. Germline V gene sequence: CDR1 MDHEN, CDR2 SYDVKM. This CDR3 contains 15 residues. The variable domain in full, with the rest retrieved from reference TRBV28 and TRBJ2-1, is DVKVTQSSRYLVKRTGEKVFLECVQDMDHENMFWYRQDPGLGLRLIYFSYDVKMKEKGDIPEGYSVSREKKERFSLILESASTNQTSMYLCASSWGLAGRNEQFFGPGTRLTVL.

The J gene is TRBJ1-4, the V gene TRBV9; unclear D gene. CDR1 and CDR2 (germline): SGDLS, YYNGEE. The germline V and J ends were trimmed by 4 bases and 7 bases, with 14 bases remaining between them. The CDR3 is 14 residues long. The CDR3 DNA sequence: TGTGCCAGCAGCCCATCGGGTCCTTTTGAAAAACTGTTTTTT. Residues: CASSPSGPFEKLFF.

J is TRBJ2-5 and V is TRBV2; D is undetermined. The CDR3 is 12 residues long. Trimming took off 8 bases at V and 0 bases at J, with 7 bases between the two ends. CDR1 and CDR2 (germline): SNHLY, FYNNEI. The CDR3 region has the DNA TGTGCCAGCGACGGCCACCAAGAGACCCAGTACTTC. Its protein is CASDGHQETQYF.

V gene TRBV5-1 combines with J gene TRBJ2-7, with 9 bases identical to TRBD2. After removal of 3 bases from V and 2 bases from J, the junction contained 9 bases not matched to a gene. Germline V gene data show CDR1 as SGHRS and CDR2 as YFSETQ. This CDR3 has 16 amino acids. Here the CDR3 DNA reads TGCGCCAGCAGCTCATCCAATAGCGGGGGAACCTACGAGCAGTACTTC. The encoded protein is CASSSSNSGGTYEQYF.

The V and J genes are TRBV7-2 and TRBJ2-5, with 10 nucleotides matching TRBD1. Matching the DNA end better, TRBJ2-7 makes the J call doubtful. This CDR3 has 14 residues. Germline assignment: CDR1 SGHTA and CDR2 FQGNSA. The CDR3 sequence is CASSFGTGVYEQYF. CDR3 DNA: TGTGCCAGCAGCTTCGGGACAGGGGTGTACGAGCAGTACTTC.

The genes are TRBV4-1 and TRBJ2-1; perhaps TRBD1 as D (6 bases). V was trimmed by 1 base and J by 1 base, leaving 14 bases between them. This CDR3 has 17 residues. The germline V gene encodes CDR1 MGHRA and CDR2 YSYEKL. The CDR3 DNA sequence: TGCGCCAGCAGCCAAGCCACACAGGGTCGGTCCTACAATGAGCAGTTCTTC. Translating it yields CASSQATQGRSYNEQFF.

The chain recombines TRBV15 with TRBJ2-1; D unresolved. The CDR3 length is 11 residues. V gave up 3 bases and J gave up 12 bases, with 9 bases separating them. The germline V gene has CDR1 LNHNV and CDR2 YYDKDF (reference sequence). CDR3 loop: CATSSMGTQFF. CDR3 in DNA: TGTGCCACCAGCAGCATGGGTACGCAGTTCTTC.

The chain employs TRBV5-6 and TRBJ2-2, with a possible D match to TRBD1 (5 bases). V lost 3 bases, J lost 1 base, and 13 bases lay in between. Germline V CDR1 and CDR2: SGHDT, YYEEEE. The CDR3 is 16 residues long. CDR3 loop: CASSWGSTENTGELFF. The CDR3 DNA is TGTGCCAGCAGCTGGGGCTCGACAGAGAACACCGGGGAGCTGTTTTTT.

CDR3 nucleotide sequence: TGTGCCAGCAACGCCGGGACTAGCGGGAGATTGGGCACCGGGGAGCTGTTTTTT. This gives the protein CASNAGTSGRLGTGELFF. V gene TRBV9 combines with J gene TRBJ2-2, with 14 bases lining up with TRBD2. This CDR3 has 18 residues. CDR1 SGDLS and CDR2 YYNGEE come from the germline V gene. The V segment lost 6 bases and the J segment 4 bases; nucleotides outside the gene matches: 11.

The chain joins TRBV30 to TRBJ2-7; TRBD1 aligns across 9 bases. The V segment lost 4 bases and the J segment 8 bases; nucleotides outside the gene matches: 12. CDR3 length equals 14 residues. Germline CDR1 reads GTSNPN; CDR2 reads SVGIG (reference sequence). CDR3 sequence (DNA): TGTGCCTGGAATCTCGGGACAGGGACATTCCAGCAGTACTTC. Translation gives CAWNLGTGTFQQYF.

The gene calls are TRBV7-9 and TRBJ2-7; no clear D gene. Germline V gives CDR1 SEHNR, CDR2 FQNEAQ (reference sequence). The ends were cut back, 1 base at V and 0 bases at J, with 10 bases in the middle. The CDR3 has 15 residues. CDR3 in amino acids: CASSLEPGNSYEQYF. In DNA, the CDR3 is TGTGCCAGCAGCTTAGAACCTGGGAACTCCTACGAGCAGTACTTC. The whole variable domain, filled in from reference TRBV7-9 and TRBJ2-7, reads DTGVSQNPRHKITKRGQNVTFRCDPISEHNRLYWYRQTLGQGPEFLTYFQNEAQLEKSRLLSDRFSAERPKGSFSTLEIQRTEQGDSAMYLCASSLEPGNSYEQYFGPGTRLTVT.

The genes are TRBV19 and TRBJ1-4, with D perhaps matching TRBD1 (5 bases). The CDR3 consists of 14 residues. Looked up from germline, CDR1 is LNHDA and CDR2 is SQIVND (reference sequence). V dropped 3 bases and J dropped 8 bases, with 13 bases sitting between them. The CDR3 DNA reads TGTGCCAGTAGTATGGCCAGGGCAAAAGAAAAACTGTTTTTT. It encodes CASSMARAKEKLFF. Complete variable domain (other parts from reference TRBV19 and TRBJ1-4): DGGITQSPKYLFRKEGQNVTLSCEQNLNHDAMYWYRQDPGQGLRLIYYSQIVNDFQKGDIAEGYSVSREKKESFPLTVTSAQKNPTAFYLCASSMARAKEKLFFGSGTQLSVL.

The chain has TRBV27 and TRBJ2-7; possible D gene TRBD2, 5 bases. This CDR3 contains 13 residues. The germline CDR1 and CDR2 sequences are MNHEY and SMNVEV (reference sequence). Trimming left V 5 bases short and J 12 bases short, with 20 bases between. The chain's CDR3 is CASSPDSSLPGYF. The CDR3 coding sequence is TGTGCCAGCAGTCCCGACTCTAGCTTACCGGGGTACTTC.

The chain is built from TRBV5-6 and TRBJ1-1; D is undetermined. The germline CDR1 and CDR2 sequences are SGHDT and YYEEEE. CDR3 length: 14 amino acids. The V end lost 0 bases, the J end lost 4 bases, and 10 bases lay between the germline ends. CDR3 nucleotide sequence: TGTGCCAGCAGCTTGGTTCGGATGGGCACTGAAGCTTTCTTT. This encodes CASSLVRMGTEAFF.

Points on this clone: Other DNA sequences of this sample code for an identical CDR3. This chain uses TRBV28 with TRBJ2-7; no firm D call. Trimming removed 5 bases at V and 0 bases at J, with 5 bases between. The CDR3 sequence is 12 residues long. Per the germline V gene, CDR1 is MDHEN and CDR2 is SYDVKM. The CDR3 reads CASSLISYEQYF. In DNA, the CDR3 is TGTGCCAGCAGTCTGATCTCCTACGAGCAGTACTTC.

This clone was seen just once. The CDR3 sequence is CASRGQGSSEQYF. CDR3 nucleotide sequence: TGTGCCAGCAGGGGACAGGGCTCGAGCGAGCAGTACTTC. The rearrangement joins TRBV27 to TRBJ2-7; 9 bases align to TRBD1. There are 13 residues in the CDR3. Trimming removed 6 bases from V and 6 bases from J; junction bases left unmatched: 6. Germline V lookup: CDR1 MNHEY, CDR2 SMNVEV (reference sequence).

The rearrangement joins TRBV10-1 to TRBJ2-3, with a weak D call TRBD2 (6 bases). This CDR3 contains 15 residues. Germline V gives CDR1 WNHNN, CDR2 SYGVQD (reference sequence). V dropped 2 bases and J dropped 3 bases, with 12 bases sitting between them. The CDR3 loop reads CASSEAFGGTDTQYF. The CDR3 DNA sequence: TGCGCCAGCAGTGAGGCCTTTGGAGGGACAGATACGCAGTATTTT.

The CDR3 region is CAISPSTATTNEKLFF. CDR3 DNA: TGTGCCATCAGCCCTTCGACAGCGACAACTAATGAAAAACTGTTTTTT. The genes are TRBV10-3 and TRBJ1-4; possibly TRBD1 for D (5 bases). The CDR3 has 16 residues. Germline-derived CDR1 and CDR2 are ENHRY and SYGVKD. V lost 6 bases and J lost 0, with 14 bases in between.

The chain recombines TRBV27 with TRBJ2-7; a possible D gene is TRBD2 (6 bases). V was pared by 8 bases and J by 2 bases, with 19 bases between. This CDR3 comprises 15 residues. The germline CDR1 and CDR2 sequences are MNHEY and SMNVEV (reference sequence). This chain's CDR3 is CASRDANGGPYEQYF. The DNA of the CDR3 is TGTGCCAGCCGAGATGCAAACGGGGGTCCCTACGAGCAGTACTTC.

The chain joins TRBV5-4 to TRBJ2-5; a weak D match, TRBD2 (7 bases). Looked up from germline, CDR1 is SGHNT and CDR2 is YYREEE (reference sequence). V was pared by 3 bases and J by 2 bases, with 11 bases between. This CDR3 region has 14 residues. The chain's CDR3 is CASSWGGTQETQYF. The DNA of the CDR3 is TGTGCCAGCAGCTGGGGGGGCACGCAAGAGACCCAGTACTTC.

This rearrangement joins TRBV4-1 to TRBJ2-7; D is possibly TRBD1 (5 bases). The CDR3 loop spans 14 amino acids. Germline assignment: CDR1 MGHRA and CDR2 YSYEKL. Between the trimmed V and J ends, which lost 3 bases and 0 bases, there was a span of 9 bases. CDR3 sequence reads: CASSQMDNSYEQYF. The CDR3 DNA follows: TGCGCCAGCAGCCAGATGGACAACTCCTACGAGCAGTACTTC.

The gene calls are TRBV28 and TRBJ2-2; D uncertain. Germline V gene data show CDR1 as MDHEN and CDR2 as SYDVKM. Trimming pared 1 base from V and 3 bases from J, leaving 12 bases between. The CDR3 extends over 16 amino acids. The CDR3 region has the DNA TGTGCCAGCAGTTTATCGGAGACGTTAGACACCGGGGAGCTGTTTTTT. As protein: CASSLSETLDTGELFF.

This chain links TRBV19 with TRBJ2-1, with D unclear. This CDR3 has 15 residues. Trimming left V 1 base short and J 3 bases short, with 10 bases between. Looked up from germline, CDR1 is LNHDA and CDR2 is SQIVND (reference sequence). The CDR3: CASSIALGFYNEQFF. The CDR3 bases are TGTGCCAGTAGTATAGCTCTGGGCTTCTACAATGAGCAGTTCTTC.

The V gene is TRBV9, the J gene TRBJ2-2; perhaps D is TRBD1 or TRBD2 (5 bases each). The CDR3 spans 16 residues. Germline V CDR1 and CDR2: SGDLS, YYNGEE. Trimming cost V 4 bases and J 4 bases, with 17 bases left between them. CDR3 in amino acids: CASSPTRTGRTGELFF. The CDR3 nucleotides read TGTGCCAGCAGCCCCACCCGGACGGGGCGCACCGGGGAGCTGTTTTTT.

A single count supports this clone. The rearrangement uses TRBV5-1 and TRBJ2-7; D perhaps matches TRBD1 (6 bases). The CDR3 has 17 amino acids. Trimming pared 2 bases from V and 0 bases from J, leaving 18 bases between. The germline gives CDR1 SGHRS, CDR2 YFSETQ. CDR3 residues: CASSFGRDTRSSYEQYF. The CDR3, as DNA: TGCGCCAGCAGCTTCGGCCGGGACACCAGGAGCTCCTACGAGCAGTACTTC.